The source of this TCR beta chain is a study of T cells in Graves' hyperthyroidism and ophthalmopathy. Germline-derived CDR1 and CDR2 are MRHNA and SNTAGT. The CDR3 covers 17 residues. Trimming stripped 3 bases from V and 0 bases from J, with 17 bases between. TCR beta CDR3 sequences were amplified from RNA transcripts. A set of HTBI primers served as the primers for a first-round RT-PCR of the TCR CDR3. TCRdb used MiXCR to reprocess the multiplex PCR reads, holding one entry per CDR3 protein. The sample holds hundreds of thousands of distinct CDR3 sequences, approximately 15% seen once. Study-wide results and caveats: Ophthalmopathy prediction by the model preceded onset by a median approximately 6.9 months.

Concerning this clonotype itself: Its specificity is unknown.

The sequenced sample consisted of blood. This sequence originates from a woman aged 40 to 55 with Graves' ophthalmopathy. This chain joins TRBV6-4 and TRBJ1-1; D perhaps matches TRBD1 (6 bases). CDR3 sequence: CASSDHGAGDMNTEAFF. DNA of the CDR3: TGTGCCAGCAGTGATCACGGGGCGGGGGACATGAACACTGAAGCTTTCTTT.